These 12 T cell receptor beta chains came from one sample sequenced in a study of blood T cell repertoires in COVID-19. Clones were read by immunoSEQ multiplex PCR, and TCRdb kept only the in-frame ones, dropping some. Found here are around 95,000 clones, 90% of them singletons; the top ten hold around 5%. Material: peripheral blood. Every receptor here comes from a man aged 50 to 60 with acute or convalescent COVID-19.

This clone was seen a few times. The CDR3 nucleotides read TGCGCCAGCAGCTTGGATGGAGGCCTTGGTGCGACCCAGTACTTC. Translation gives CASSLDGGLGATQYF. The rearrangement links TRBV5-1 to TRBJ2-5; possibly TRBD2 for D (5 bases). The CDR3 is 15 amino acids. V lost 0 bases and J lost 7, with 16 bases in between. CDR1 and CDR2 (germline): SGHRS, YFSETQ.

The chain carries TRBV5-1 and TRBJ2-3, with 14 bases identical to TRBD2. From germline, CDR1 is SGHRS and CDR2 YFSETQ. This CDR3 is 15 amino acids long. Trimming removed 3 bases from V and 7 bases from J; junction bases left unmatched: 4. The CDR3 nucleotides read TGCGCCAGCAGCTCCGGGACTAGCGGGGGAAATACGCAGTATTTT. Translated: CASSSGTSGGNTQYF. The variable domain in full, completed from reference TRBV5-1 and TRBJ2-3, reads KAGVTQTPRYLIKTRGQQVTLSCSPISGHRSVSWYQQTPGQGLQFLFEYFSETQRNKGNFPGRFSGRQFSNSRSEMNVSTLELGDSALYLCASSSGTSGGNTQYFGPGTRLTVL.

The rearrangement joins TRBV9 to TRBJ2-1, with 7 bases lining up with TRBD2. Looked up from germline, CDR1 is SGDLS and CDR2 is YYNGEE. The CDR3 sequence is 15 residues long. The trim removed 6 bases at V and 2 bases at J, leaving 8 bases unmatched. CDR3 amino acids: CASNPRLAAYNEQFF. For the CDR3, the DNA is TGTGCCAGCAATCCTAGGCTAGCGGCCTACAATGAGCAGTTCTTC.

The gene calls are TRBV19 and TRBJ2-1; D is perhaps TRBD1 (6 bases). The CDR3 loop spans 14 amino acids. Germline loops: CDR1 LNHDA, CDR2 SQIVND (reference sequence). V lost 3 bases to trimming and J lost 6 bases, with 12 bases between them. The CDR3 DNA follows: TGTGCCAGTAGTATGTTGGCAGGGGTCAATGAGCAGTTCTTC. Translated, it gives CASSMLAGVNEQFF.

CDR3 protein: CASSDRSSGANVLTF. In DNA form, the CDR3 reads TGTGCCAGCTCGGACAGAAGCTCTGGGGCCAACGTCCTGACTTTC. The chain links TRBV18 to TRBJ2-6, with D maybe TRBD1 (6 bases). From germline, CDR1 is KGHSH and CDR2 LQKENI. The CDR3 has 15 amino acids. Trimming pared 6 bases from V and 0 bases from J, leaving 9 bases between. Full variable domain (outside the CDR3, taken from reference TRBV18 and TRBJ2-6): NAGVMQNPRHLVRRRGQEARLRCSPMKGHSHVYWYRQLPEEGLKFMVYLQKENIIDESGMPKERFSAEFPKEGPSILRIQQVVRGDSAAYFCASSDRSSGANVLTFGAGSRLTVL.

The chain couples TRBV6-5 to TRBJ2-7, with TRBD2 as a possible D gene (5 bases). CDR1 MNHEY and CDR2 SVGAGI come from the germline V gene. V gave up 4 bases and J gave up 4 bases, with 20 bases separating them. This CDR3 is 16 amino acids long. The CDR3 DNA follows: TGTGCCAGCAGTTTGGGCGGGCCGCTGGGTATTTACGAGCAGTACTTC. Amino acids: CASSLGGPLGIYEQYF.

In DNA, the CDR3 is TGTGCCAGCAGCCCCCGGACTAGCGGGAGCAGCACAGATACGCAGTATTTT. Translation gives CASSPRTSGSSTDTQYF. The genes are TRBV7-6 and TRBJ2-3; TRBD2 aligns across 13 bases. The CDR3 is 17 residues long. V shed 5 bases, J shed 0 bases, and the junction held 5 bases outside the gene matches. Per germline, CDR1 SGHVS and CDR2 FNYEAQ.

The gene calls are TRBV7-9 and TRBJ2-1; 8 bases agree with TRBD1. There are 16 residues in the CDR3. Germline V lookup: CDR1 SEHNR, CDR2 FQNEAQ (reference sequence). The J segment lost 5 bases and the V segment lost 5 bases, leaving 11 bases of the junction unmatched. CDR3 in DNA: TGTGCCAGCAGCCCTCTACAGGGGGTGGGCCACAATGAGCAGTTCTTC. Its translation: CASSPLQGVGHNEQFF.

The J gene is TRBJ2-3, the V gene TRBV5-1; 14 nucleotides line up with TRBD2. J was trimmed by 4 bases and V by 3 bases; bases with no gene match: 1. Per the germline V gene, CDR1 is SGHRS and CDR2 is YFSETQ. The CDR3 extends over 15 amino acids. As DNA, the CDR3 is TGCGCCAGCAGCTGGGGACTAGCGGGGGCAGATACGCAGTATTTT. It encodes CASSWGLAGADTQYF.

The chain links TRBV10-3 to TRBJ1-5; 8 bases map to TRBD1. Trimming took 0 bases from V and 6 from J; bases not matched to a gene: 4. In germline, CDR1 is ENHRY, CDR2 SYGVKD. The CDR3 sequence is 15 residues long. This CDR3 is CAISESTGGFQPQHF. The CDR3 coding sequence is TGTGCCATCAGTGAGTCTACAGGGGGGTTTCAGCCCCAGCATTTT.

The rearrangement uses TRBV30 and TRBJ1-2; possible D gene TRBD1, 5 bases. The germline V and J ends were trimmed by 3 bases and 5 bases, with 19 bases remaining between them. There are 15 residues in the CDR3. The germline CDR1 and CDR2 sequences are GTSNPN and SVGIG (reference sequence). The CDR3 DNA is TGTGCCTGGAGGCCAACCGGGGGGGGTTGGTATGGCTACACCTTC. Protein sequence: CAWRPTGGGWYGYTF.

The chain joins TRBV4-1 to TRBJ1-2, with 8 bases identical to TRBD1. This CDR3 is 15 amino acids long. Germline-derived CDR1 and CDR2 are MGHRA and YSYEKL. V gave up 4 bases and J gave up 6 bases; unmatched junction bases: 10. The CDR3 region is CASSLGQASLHGYTF. In DNA, the CDR3 is TGCGCCAGCAGCCTGGGACAGGCATCATTGCATGGCTACACCTTC.